A selection of T cell receptor beta chains follows, all from one sample in a study of blood T cell repertoires in COVID-19. Profiled with immunoSEQ multiplex PCR; TCRdb holds only in-frame clones, not every one. The data contain roughly 100,000 clones, 85% to 90% of them singletons. The material sequenced was peripheral blood. These receptor sequences come from a woman aged 80 or older with acute or convalescent COVID-19. The conserved cysteine and the conserved F or W are not part of the CDR3 here.

J gene,V gene,CDR3 protein
TRBJ2-3,TRBV7-2,ASSLGRQGSTDTQY
TRBJ1-2,TRBV12-3/TRBV12-4,ASSSPRVYGYT
TRBJ2-1,TRBV3-1/TRBV3-2,ASSRPGFNEQF
TRBJ1-2,TRBV12-3/TRBV12-4,ASRTDSRGYT
TRBJ2-1,TRBV11-2,ASSNRAGVLYNEQF
TRBJ2-5,TRBV7-8,ASSQMGTVQETQY
TRBJ1-1,TRBV19,ASSPSGGSTEAF
TRBJ1-2,TRBV10-2,ASSGWISYGYT
TRBJ1-1,TRBV7-2,ASSLWGVATEAF
TRBJ2-5,TRBV5-1,ASSLDRETQY